This entry describes one T cell receptor (beta chain). This specimen belongs to a study of blood T cell repertoires in COVID-19. Study context: The United States, Italy and Spain provided the acute and convalescent COVID-19 samples. Sample material is recorded as cDNA or gDNA derived from T cells, B-cell-depleted T cells, or PBMCs.

In the original processing: The authors estimated nucleated cell counts from reference gene primer amplification. Profiled with immunoSEQ multiplex PCR; TCRdb holds only in-frame clones, not every one. V and J calls and clone size are those listed in that table; D and trimming were worked out from the DNA. Counted here are around 260,000 clones, approximately 90% occurring once; the ten biggest clones make up around 0.8%. The germline V gene has CDR1 SEHNR and CDR2 FQNEAQ (reference sequence). The CDR3 runs 18 residues. V shed 6 bases, J shed 2 bases, and the junction held 12 bases outside the gene matches.

Sequencing used peripheral blood. The receptor was isolated from a man aged 25-40 years with acute or convalescent COVID-19. This chain links TRBV7-9 with TRBJ2-1; 11 nucleotides line up with TRBD2. CDR3 region: CASSPRLNSGRAYNEQFF. The CDR3 coding sequence is TGTGCCAGCAGTCCCCGACTCAATAGCGGGAGGGCCTACAATGAGCAGTTCTTC. The variable domain in full, with the rest retrieved from reference TRBV7-9 and TRBJ2-1, is DTGVSQNPRHKITKRGQNVTFRCDPISEHNRLYWYRQTLGQGPEFLTYFQNEAQLEKSRLLSDRFSAERPKGSFSTLEIQRTEQGDSAMYLCASSPRLNSGRAYNEQFFGPGTRLTVL.